This T cell receptor (beta chain) came from a study of cytotoxic CD8 clonotypes in ibrutinib-treated CLL. Overall study: Results showed approximately 25 partial and 2 complete responses; following median around six years, around 15 remained remitted, approximately 12 advanced. Response specimens were obtained following a median treatment duration of about twelve months, with a range of 6 to 36. Study results and caveats: Sustained-remission and progressing patients had unequal sampling times.

Only in-frame clones appear in the TCRdb table, and some are missing; sequencing was by immunoSEQ multiplex PCR. The sample has some 63,000 clones; approximately 90% are singletons. V lost 6 bases to trimming and J lost 2 bases, with 27 bases between them. Looked up from germline, CDR1 is MDHEN and CDR2 is SYDVKM. The CDR3 totals 19 residues. Turning to this clone: Its antigen is not identified.

The sequences come from PBMCs, collected after 12 months of ibrutinib treatment. This receptor was identified in a human donor with chronic lymphocytic leukemia. The rearrangement joins TRBV28 to TRBJ2-3; D possibly corresponds to TRBD1 (7 bases). The CDR3 sequence: CASSPKRNRGGYHTDTQYF. The CDR3 bases are TGTGCCAGCAGCCCGAAAAGGAACAGGGGAGGATACCACACAGATACGCAGTATTTT.